The 13 T cell receptor beta chains below all came from one sample that was sequenced in a study of blood T cell repertoires in COVID-19. Sequencing was performed with immunoSEQ multiplex PCR; in TCRdb, only in-frame clones are kept and a portion is missing. The table has around 16,000 clones, 80% to 90% seen once. The sample consisted of peripheral blood. Receptors originate from a man at least 80 years old with acute or convalescent COVID-19.

This chain uses TRBV7-6 with TRBJ2-2; possibly TRBD1 for D (5 bases). V was pared by 0 bases and J by 5 bases, with 7 bases between. This CDR3 contains 14 residues. Germline-derived CDR1 and CDR2 are SGHVS and FNYEAQ. CDR3 sequence: CASSLAGRTGELFF. The DNA of the CDR3 is TGTGCCAGCAGCTTAGCGGGGCGGACCGGGGAGCTGTTTTTT. The full variable domain, in which reference TRBV7-6 and TRBJ2-2 provide the parts outside the CDR3, is GAGVSQSPRYKVTKRGQDVALRCDPISGHVSLYWYRQALGQGPEFLTYFNYEAQQDKSGLPNDRFSAERPEGSISTLTIQRTEQRDSAMYRCASSLAGRTGELFFGEGSRLTVL.

This chain joins TRBV19 and TRBJ1-1; 12 bases fit TRBD1. V gave up 6 bases and J gave up 5 bases; unmatched junction bases: 10. Germline CDR1 LNHDA, CDR2 SQIVND (reference sequence). The CDR3 has 16 residues. This CDR3 reads CASSSGTGGFGTEAFF. The CDR3 region has the DNA TGTGCCAGTAGCTCCGGGACAGGGGGCTTTGGAACTGAAGCTTTCTTT.

This chain connects TRBV19 to TRBJ1-1, with D perhaps TRBD1 (5 bases). Germline lookup yields CDR1 LNHDA and CDR2 SQIVND (reference sequence). This CDR3 has 12 residues. Between the trimmed V and J ends, which lost 3 bases and 8 bases, there was a span of 10 bases. This chain's CDR3 is CASSIIQGEAFF. In nucleotides, the CDR3 is TGTGCCAGTAGTATCATCCAGGGAGAAGCTTTCTTT.

The J gene is TRBJ1-1, the V gene TRBV12-3 or TRBV12-4; a weak D match, TRBD1 (5 bases). CDR3 length: 11 residues. Trimming pared 6 bases from V and 12 bases from J, leaving 14 bases between. CDR3 sequence reads: CASSLGGGTFF. The CDR3 DNA reads as TGTGCCAGCAGCCTCGGTGGGGGGACTTTCTTT.

V is TRBV27 and J is TRBJ2-6; tentatively, D is TRBD1 (6 bases). Germline V gene data show CDR1 as MNHEY and CDR2 as SMNVEV (reference sequence). The length of the CDR3 is 17 residues. V lost 5 bases and J lost 0, with 14 bases in between. CDR3: CASSLGTPYSGANVLTF. CDR3 coding DNA: TGTGCCAGCAGTCTCGGGACACCTTACTCTGGGGCCAACGTCCTGACTTTC.

V is TRBV10-3 and J is TRBJ2-7; maybe TRBD2 (6 bases). Germline CDR1 reads ENHRY; CDR2 reads SYGVKD. The CDR3 runs to 16 residues. V was clipped by 3 bases and J by 1 base, with 16 bases between them. This CDR3 is CAISEGGAGGSYEQYF. In nucleotides, the CDR3 is TGTGCCATCAGTGAAGGCGGTGCTGGGGGGTCCTACGAGCAGTACTTC.

The J gene is TRBJ2-2, the V gene TRBV6-5; no firm D call. CDR1 and CDR2 from the germline V gene are MNHEY and SVGAGI. This CDR3 has 14 residues. The V gene lost 5 bases and the J gene lost 1 base, with 8 bases spanning the gap. CDR3 DNA sequence: TGTGCCAGCAGTCCAACAGTGAACACCGGGGAGCTGTTTTTT. Translated, it gives CASSPTVNTGELFF.

The rearrangement links TRBV9 to TRBJ2-7; 14 bases are a match to TRBD2. This CDR3 is built from 16 residues. Trimming removed 4 bases from V and 3 bases from J; junction bases left unmatched: 6. Germline CDR1 is SGDLS and CDR2 is YYNGEE. The chain's CDR3 is CASSSGTSGSYYEQYF. DNA of the CDR3: TGTGCCAGCAGCTCAGGGACTAGCGGGAGTTACTACGAGCAGTACTTC.

The rearrangement uses TRBV4-1 and TRBJ1-1; D is unresolved. V lost 1 base, J lost 7 bases, and 10 bases lay in between. The CDR3 spans 13 residues. The V gene's germline CDR1 is MGHRA and CDR2 YSYEKL. CDR3 loop: CASSQAWQFEAFF. Written as DNA, the CDR3 is TGCGCCAGCAGCCAAGCATGGCAGTTTGAAGCTTTCTTT.

The chain couples TRBV5-1 to TRBJ2-2; TRBD1 matches 8 bases. This CDR3 region has 15 residues. The J segment lost 3 bases and the V segment lost 8 bases, leaving 9 bases of the junction unmatched. Germline V CDR1 and CDR2: SGHRS, YFSETQ. CDR3 sequence (DNA): TGCGCCAGTTCTTGGGACAGGTCCTACACCGGGGAGCTGTTTTTT. This translates into CASSWDRSYTGELFF.

The V and J genes are TRBV3-1 (or the pseudogene TRBV3-2) and TRBJ2-7, with 11 positions matching TRBD2. The V segment lost 6 bases and the J segment 4 bases; nucleotides outside the gene matches: 14. This CDR3 contains 17 residues. Germline assignment: CDR1 LGHDT and CDR2 YNNKEL (reference sequence). The CDR3: CASRGLAGGLFGYEQYF. CDR3 sequence (DNA): TGTGCCAGCAGAGGGCTAGCGGGAGGTCTCTTCGGGTACGAGCAGTACTTC.

The J gene is TRBJ2-5, the V gene TRBV6-5; weak D call: TRBD2 (6 bases). CDR3 length equals 13 residues. Trimming removed 7 bases at V and 3 bases at J, with 12 bases between. The germline V gene has CDR1 MNHEY and CDR2 SVGAGI. The CDR3 here is CASNWSGEETQYF. The CDR3 DNA reads as TGTGCCAGCAACTGGTCGGGGGAAGAGACCCAGTACTTC.

The V gene is TRBV19, the J gene TRBJ1-6; 7 bases agree with TRBD1. The J segment lost 6 bases and the V segment lost 1 base, leaving 0 bases of the junction unmatched. Germline V CDR1 and CDR2: LNHDA, SQIVND (reference sequence). The CDR3 is 14 residues long. In DNA form, the CDR3 reads TGTGCCAGTAGTATAGCAGGGGGTAATTCACCCCTCCACTTT. Translating it yields CASSIAGGNSPLHF. The full variable domain, rest sourced from reference TRBV19 and TRBJ1-6, is DGGITQSPKYLFRKEGQNVTLSCEQNLNHDAMYWYRQDPGQGLRLIYYSQIVNDFQKGDIAEGYSVSREKKESFPLTVTSAQKNPTAFYLCASSIAGGNSPLHFGNGTRLTVT.